This TCR beta chain was retrieved from a study of beta chain features in type 1 diabetes. Overall study findings and caveats: Sequencing from cDNA could over-represent high-TCR-expressing cells. Moderate but significant shortening of TCRB CDR3s was recorded in all four CD4+ subsets from Type 1 diabetes patients.

Germline values: CDR1 SGHDT, CDR2 YYEEEE. The CDR3 has 13 amino acids. Trimming removed 0 bases from V and 5 bases from J, with 6 bases in between. Since all of the isolated RNA was reverse transcribed, expressed TCRB transcripts were what got sequenced. Here immunoSEQ multiplex PCR was the method, and the copy in TCRdb shows in-frame clones only, minus some. Altogether 150,000 to 180,000 clones are present, around a tenth being singletons, with the ten largest covering around 0.48%. Remarks on this clone: The antigen is unknown.

What was sequenced was central memory CD4+ T cells from blood. The clonotype comes from a man under 40 with type 1 diabetes. The chain joins TRBV5-6 to TRBJ2-1; tentative D call: TRBD1 (6 bases). DNA for the CDR3: TGTGCCAGCAGCTTGGGACAGGACAATGAGCAGTTCTTC. Protein sequence: CASSLGQDNEQFF. The entire variable domain, with the rest obtained from reference TRBV5-6 and TRBJ2-1, is as follows: DAGVTQSPTHLIKTRGQQVTLRCSPKSGHDTVSWYQQALGQGPQFIFQYYEEEERQRGNFPDRFSGHQFPNYSSELNVNALLLGDSALYLCASSLGQDNEQFFGPGTRLTVL.